This entry is about one T cell receptor (beta chain). The data derive from a study of blood T cell repertoires in COVID-19. In the study overall: Spain, Italy and the United States supplied samples that represented acute and convalescent COVID-19. The cDNA or gDNA used as material had been derived from T cells, B-cell-depleted T cells, or PBMCs.

Original processing methods: It was from reference gene primer amplification that nucleated cell counts were estimated. The protocol was immunoSEQ multiplex PCR, while the TCRdb copy is restricted to in-frame clones and leaves out a portion. V and J calls plus clone size are reproduced from that table; the DNA served to infer D and trimming. The table shows around 60,000 clones, with roughly 85% occurring only once. The TCR was taken from a man aged 35 to 55 with acute or convalescent COVID-19. Source material: peripheral blood.

The CDR3, as DNA: TGCGCCAGCAGCCAAGATGAAGGTTATACGGGTAACACTGAAGCTTTCTTT. Protein: CASSQDEGYTGNTEAFF. The V call is TRBV4-1, the J call TRBJ1-1, with no clear D. The V end lost 0 bases, the J end lost 2 bases, and 16 bases lay between the germline ends. This CDR3 has 17 residues. Germline loops: CDR1 MGHRA, CDR2 YSYEKL.